This T cell receptor (beta chain) derives from a study of blood T cell repertoires in COVID-19. Losses at the gene ends were 3 bases for V and 5 bases for J; bases not matched to a gene: 3. This CDR3 comprises 16 residues. Germline V gene lookup returns CDR1 SEHNR and CDR2 FQNEAQ (reference sequence). Using immunoSEQ multiplex PCR, the repertoire was profiled, and TCRdb retains in-frame clones only, with some absent. The table includes under 250,000 clones, roughly four fifths detected once. Source material: peripheral blood. This TCR came from a man older than 75 with acute or convalescent COVID-19. This rearrangement joins TRBV7-9 to TRBJ2-1; 14 bases align to TRBD2. Here the CDR3 reads CASSLGLAGAHNEQFF. The CDR3 DNA sequence: TGTGCCAGCAGCTTGGGACTAGCGGGAGCCCACAATGAGCAGTTCTTC.